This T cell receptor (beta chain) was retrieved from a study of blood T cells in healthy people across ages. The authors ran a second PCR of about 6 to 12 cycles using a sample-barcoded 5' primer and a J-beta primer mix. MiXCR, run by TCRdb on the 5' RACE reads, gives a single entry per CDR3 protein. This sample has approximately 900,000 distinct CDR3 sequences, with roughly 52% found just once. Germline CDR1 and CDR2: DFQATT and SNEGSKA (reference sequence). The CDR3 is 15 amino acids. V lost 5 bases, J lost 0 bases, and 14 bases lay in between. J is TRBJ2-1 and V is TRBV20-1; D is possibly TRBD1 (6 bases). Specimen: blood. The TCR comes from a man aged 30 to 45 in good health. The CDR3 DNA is TGCAGTGCTGATACAGGGCTTAGCTCCTACAATGAGCAGTTCTTC. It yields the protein CSADTGLSSYNEQFF.